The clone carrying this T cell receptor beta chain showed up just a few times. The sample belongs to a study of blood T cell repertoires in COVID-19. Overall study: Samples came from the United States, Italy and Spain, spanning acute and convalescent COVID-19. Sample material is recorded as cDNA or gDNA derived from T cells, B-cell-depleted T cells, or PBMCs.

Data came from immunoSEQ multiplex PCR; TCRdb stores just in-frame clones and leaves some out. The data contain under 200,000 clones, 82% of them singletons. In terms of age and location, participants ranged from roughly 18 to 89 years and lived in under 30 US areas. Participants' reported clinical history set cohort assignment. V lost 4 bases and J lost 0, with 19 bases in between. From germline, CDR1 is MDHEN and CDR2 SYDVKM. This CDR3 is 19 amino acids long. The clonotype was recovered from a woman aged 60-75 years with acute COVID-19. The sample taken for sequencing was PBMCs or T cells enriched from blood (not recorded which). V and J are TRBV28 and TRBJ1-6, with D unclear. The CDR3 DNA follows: TGTGCCAGCAGTTCTTGGGAGCCTCGACTCGGCTCCTATAATTCACCCCTCCACTTT. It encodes CASSSWEPRLGSYNSPLHF.